This T cell receptor (beta chain) was identified during a study of blood T cell repertoires in COVID-19. Within 2 weeks before study entry, exposed participants met a COVID-19 case. The protocol was immunoSEQ multiplex PCR, while the TCRdb copy is restricted to in-frame clones and leaves out a portion. The sample lists around 250,000 clones; roughly 88% were seen once. Trimming at V came to 0 bases and at J to 4 bases, leaving 5 bases not matched to a gene. CDR1 and CDR2 (germline): SGHAT, FQNNGV. This CDR3 spans 15 amino acids. The chain links TRBV11-2 to TRBJ1-2, with 7 nucleotides matching TRBD1. Source material: PBMCs or T cells enriched from blood (not recorded which). This sequence was found in a woman aged 40 to 50 who had been exposed to COVID-19. The CDR3 loop reads CASSLDIGTVYGYTF. DNA of the CDR3: TGTGCCAGCAGCTTAGATATCGGGACAGTCTATGGCTACACCTTC.